These 9 T cell receptor beta chains share one sample of origin, sequenced in a study of control samples from healthy donors and cancer patients. Sequencing used immunoSEQ multiplex PCR; TCRdb keeps in-frame clones, though not all of them. The profile shows some 30,000 clones, about nine tenths of them singletons. The specimen was PBMCs. The receptors originated from a man aged 45-65 years with lung cancer.

This chain uses TRBV6-5 with TRBJ2-2; tentatively, D is TRBD1 or TRBD2 (5 bases each). This CDR3 contains 14 residues. The V gene's germline CDR1 is MNHEY and CDR2 SVGAGI. Trimming shortened V by 8 bases and J by 2 bases, and 12 bases separated the two germline ends. CDR3 bases: TGTGCCAGCCCCGTGGGACCCAACACCGGGGAGCTGTTTTTT. Protein: CASPVGPNTGELFF.

The chain carries TRBV25-1 and TRBJ1-1, with a possible D match to TRBD1 (6 bases). Trimming cost V 4 bases and J 2 bases, with 17 bases left between them. CDR3 length equals 16 residues. CDR1 and CDR2 (germline): MGHDK, SYGVNS. Here the CDR3 reads CASSANPGTTNTEAFF. The CDR3 coding sequence is TGTGCCAGCAGTGCCAATCCCGGGACAACTAACACTGAAGCTTTCTTT.

The rearrangement uses TRBV10-3 and TRBJ1-1; TRBD1 matches at 11 bases. The J segment lost 0 bases and the V segment lost 6 bases, leaving 3 bases of the junction unmatched. The CDR3 contains 15 residues. Per germline, CDR1 ENHRY and CDR2 SYGVKD. CDR3 nucleotides: TGTGCCATCAGAATGGGACAGGGGGTGAACACTGAAGCTTTCTTT. Its protein is CAIRMGQGVNTEAFF.

DNA of the CDR3: TGTGCCAGCAGTTTATCCATGGGGGTTGTCAGCAATCAGCCCCAGCATTTT. Translated: CASSLSMGVVSNQPQHF. The chain has TRBV27 and TRBJ1-5, with a possible D match to TRBD1 (5 bases). The V gene's germline CDR1 is MNHEY and CDR2 SMNVEV (reference sequence). This CDR3 spans 17 amino acids. The V and J ends lost 0 bases and 1 base respectively, with 13 bases between them.

The CDR3 coding sequence is TGTGCCAGCAGGAACCTAGAGGGACAGCCCCAGCATTTT. Protein: CASRNLEGQPQHF. This chain links TRBV6-5 with TRBJ1-5; D is undetermined. Trimming took off 6 bases at V and 7 bases at J, with 13 bases between the two ends. Germline-derived CDR1 and CDR2 are MNHEY and SVGAGI. This CDR3 is built from 13 residues.

V usage is TRBV12-3 or TRBV12-4 and J usage is TRBJ2-3; the D gene could be TRBD1 or TRBD2 (6 bases each). Trimming removed 2 bases from V and 6 bases from J, with 9 bases in between. The CDR3 is 13 amino acids. Here the CDR3 reads CASSLLGGDTQYF. In DNA, the CDR3 is TGTGCCAGCAGTTTATTAGGGGGGGATACGCAGTATTTT.

V usage is TRBV10-1 and J usage is TRBJ2-3; TRBD1 agrees at 8 bases. The CDR3 runs 14 residues. J gave up 4 bases and V 6 bases, and 6 bases lay outside the gene matches. Germline-derived CDR1 and CDR2 are WNHNN and SYGVQD (reference sequence). As DNA, the CDR3 is TGCGCCAGCAGCCCCGGACAGGGCCCAGATACGCAGTATTTT. It encodes CASSPGQGPDTQYF.

This chain connects TRBV15 to TRBJ2-7, with a tentative D call TRBD1 (5 bases). Between the trimmed V and J ends, which lost 1 base and 3 bases, there was a span of 16 bases. Germline values: CDR1 LNHNV, CDR2 YYDKDF (reference sequence). This CDR3 is built from 16 residues. CDR3 coding DNA: TGTGCCACCAGCAGAGGGACAATCAGCCCGATCTACGAGCAGTACTTC. Its protein is CATSRGTISPIYEQYF.

This sequence joins TRBV30 and TRBJ2-1; possibly TRBD2 for D (5 bases). The V and J ends lost 8 bases and 16 bases respectively, with 18 bases between them. CDR1 is GTSNPN and CDR2 is SVGIG in the germline V gene (reference sequence). The CDR3 consists of 10 residues. The CDR3 DNA follows: TGTGCCAGCTCGGGGAGCCGACCCTTCTTC. This codes for CASSGSRPFF. The full variable domain, in which reference TRBV30 and TRBJ2-1 provide the parts outside the CDR3, is SQTIHQWPATLVQPVGSPLSLECTVEGTSNPNLYWYRQAAGRGLQLLFYSVGIGQISSEVPQNLSASRPQDRQFILSSKKLLLSDSGFYLCASSGSRPFFGPGTRLTVL.